This TCR beta chain came from a study of blood T cell repertoires in COVID-19 (dated by TCRdb to about 2020). In terms of the full investigation: The collaborator samples originated in the United States, Italy and Spain and spanned the acute and convalescent phases of COVID-19. The prospective study material was composed of cDNA or gDNA derived from T cells, B-cell-depleted T cells, or PBMCs. Deeply sampled blood TCRbeta repertoires from subjects exposed to, actively infected with, or recovered from COVID-19 were included in the dataset. A freely available public database, intended as a resource for researchers studying the immune response to SARS-CoV-2, is where the repertoires were released. The samples were drawn from the first 160 participants of the ongoing ImmuneRACE study and from 1,254 subjects provided by 6 global collaborators. Nearly every sample came with metadata listing a de-identified subject ID, COVID-19 status, age in years and sex. Where available, HLA class I and class II types were taken from metadata supplied by the sample provider and were not determined by assay-based typing.

TCRbeta CDR3 regions were amplified from genomic DNA by means of the immunoSEQ Assay, a bias-controlled multiplex PCR. From the authors' description of their analysis: Within the assay, amplification of reference gene primers was used to estimate how many nucleated cells each sample contained. Sequence reads were collapsed and filtered to measure the absolute abundance of every unique TCRbeta CDR3 rearrangement. Productive Simpson clonality was computed per sample as the square root of Simpson's diversity index over productive rearrangements. This is the immuneACCESS table as TCRdb keeps it, with only in-frame sequences that have V and J called. A part of the clones is gone; compared with another copy, unresolved V genes explain less than half, and the rest is unexplained. Clonal size and the V and J genes are those of that table, whereas D and trimming came from the DNA. This sample has about 42,000 clones in its table, and roughly nine tenths of those were observed once. The ten biggest clones cover over 8% of the sample.

Each collaborating institution followed its own protocols to collect whole blood in K2EDTA tubes. Collaborator samples were shipped for TCRbeta analysis as frozen whole blood, isolated PBMCs, or DNA extracted from either sample type. Results the study describes overall, beyond this receptor: Clinical and demographic metadata were provided uncurated, with the amount varying by source and participant.

This clone was seen a few times. There is no known antigen for this receptor. Base qualities are not recorded, but no much larger clone differs from it by a single base. Relative to germline, V is missing 5 bases and J is missing 1 base, with 6 bases of the junction outside any gene match. The germline V gene gives CDR1 as KGHSH and CDR2 as LQKENI. Measured from the cysteine to the phenylalanine, the CDR3 is 15 residues long. Only the CDR3 part of the read is kept: 45 bases, read in frame from the first base. The source is a man aged 25-45 years with active or convalescent COVID-19. Recombination connected TRBV18 to TRBJ2-7; 9 nucleotides in the junction match TRBD1. Sequencing was carried out using peripheral blood. DNA sequence: TGTGCCAGCTCAGCGACAGGGGGATCATCCTACGAGCAGTACTTC. Translated, this gives CASSATGGSSYEQYF.